This T cell receptor beta chain came from a study of shared clonotypes between healthy human individuals (TCRdb year 2020). For context, the study as a whole: A couple of women and a few men aged 18 to 49 years were included in the cohort. For each donor, three plates each were used for CD4 naive and CD4 memory, two plates were used for CD8 naive, and one plate was used for CD8 memory. The study deeply sequenced blood TCR repertoires of several healthy adults to estimate repertoire size and the extent of clonotype sharing between individuals. To increase sequencing depth and limit assay-specific biases, TCR repertoire library preparation and sequencing were carried out by different laboratories using diverse techniques. Leukapheresis yielded between about 0.85 and 9 billion PBMCs per donor.

On this clone itself: Its recognized antigen is unknown. No base-level quality is on record; no much larger clone is a single base apart.

Using the deep immunoSEQ assay, multiplex PCR amplified TCR CDR3 regions from genomic DNA. Extracted genomic DNA from each cell subset was distributed evenly across all wells of several immunoSEQ 96-well plates, and each plate was treated as a replicate. For sorted subsets, about 0.2 ug genomic DNA, equal to tens of thousands of T cell genomes, was loaded into each replicate PCR. Purified libraries were quantified with a Qubit 3.0 fluorometer, sized on a Bioanalyzer 2100, and re-quantified with the KAPA Library Quantification kit. Each immunoSEQ 96-well plate was sequenced on its own single-read 150-cycle Illumina NextSeq 550 flow cell. In the authors' own workflow: Because only junctional sequences without quality scores were contained in the immunoSEQ output, filtering matching that applied to full-length reads could not be performed. To assign V/J genes and CDR3, sequences were annotated against IMGT germline references using PyIR, a Python wrapper for IgBLAST v1.9. Reads were filtered out if the reads had weak V/J assignments (E-value above 1e-6), no CDR3, stop codons, out-of-frame junctions, or ambiguous translated residues. V3J clonotypes were defined as sequences sharing an identical inferred V gene, J gene, and CDR3 amino acid sequence. Percentage overlap between repertoires was calculated by dividing the number of shared unique clonotypes by the size of the smaller repertoire. RTK rarefaction, the Chao1 estimator, and Recon v2.1 estimates of unobserved clonotypes were used to assess repertoire richness. OLGA was used to compute generation probabilities for all TCRbeta clonotypes that the gDNA method yielded from several donors. TCRdb's version of the immuneACCESS table is confined to in-frame rearrangements and falls short of the full clone set. An unresolved V gene accounts for under half of the shortfall where checked; the remainder is of unknown origin. Clonal size and the V and J genes are those of that table, whereas D and trimming came from the DNA. A total of fewer than 2.5 million clones appear in this sample, approximately 93% of them only once. 0.36% of the sample comes from the top ten.

The germline V gene sets CDR1 to SGHRS and CDR2 to YFSETQ. From its cysteine to its phenylalanine, the CDR3 spans 15 amino acids. Left in the record is the CDR3 DNA by itself, 45 bases read in frame from the first base. Between the V and J ends, shortened by 4 bases and 7 bases respectively, the junction contains 15 bases. Study-level results and caveats: Naive subsets generally had larger estimated clonotype richness than memory subsets did. Compared with non-shared clonotypes, the clonotypes found in all four sorted-subset donors had higher generation probabilities. The small number of donors limited the genetic and exposure-history diversity represented. Rarefaction of sorted-subset datasets indicated incomplete sequencing despite the large sequencing depth. Sharing across a few donors was observed for roughly 5% of naive CD4, less than 4% of naive CD8, roughly 2.3% of memory CD4, and about 0.4% of memory CD8 clonotypes. Based on pairwise subsampling, the degree of clonotype sharing among donors was expected to be affected by sequencing depth. Sampling was limited to blood, and TCR repertoires in tissue likely differ from TCR repertoires in blood.

Donors were healthy HIV-negative adults with no recently reported acute infections or vaccinations. All donors were Caucasian adults living in Nashville, Tennessee, USA. CD4+ T cells were enriched by magnetic negative selection, after which naive cells were positively selected on CD45RA and the negative fraction was taken as the memory subset. After blood collection by leukapheresis, PBMCs were isolated using Ficoll-Histopaque density gradient centrifugation and then cryopreserved in the vapor phase of liquid nitrogen. Purity and quantity of every magnetically sorted T cell population were checked by analytical flow cytometry. Genomic DNA was isolated from every sorted fraction and measured by UV absorbance on a Nanodrop 2000c.

Recombination joined TRBV5-1 with TRBJ1-6, with a tentative D gene TRBD1 over 5 matching bases. The specimen was naive CD4+ T cells from PBMCs. The meaning of the sample's cell subset or site label: CD45RA+ positively selected. The TCR comes from a man aged 18 to 30 in good health. Some clones in this sample may be carry-over from other donors' samples. CDR3 reads: CASSSLRDGNSPLHF. The base sequence is TGCGCCAGCAGCAGCCTCCGGGACGGAAATTCACCCCTCCACTTT.